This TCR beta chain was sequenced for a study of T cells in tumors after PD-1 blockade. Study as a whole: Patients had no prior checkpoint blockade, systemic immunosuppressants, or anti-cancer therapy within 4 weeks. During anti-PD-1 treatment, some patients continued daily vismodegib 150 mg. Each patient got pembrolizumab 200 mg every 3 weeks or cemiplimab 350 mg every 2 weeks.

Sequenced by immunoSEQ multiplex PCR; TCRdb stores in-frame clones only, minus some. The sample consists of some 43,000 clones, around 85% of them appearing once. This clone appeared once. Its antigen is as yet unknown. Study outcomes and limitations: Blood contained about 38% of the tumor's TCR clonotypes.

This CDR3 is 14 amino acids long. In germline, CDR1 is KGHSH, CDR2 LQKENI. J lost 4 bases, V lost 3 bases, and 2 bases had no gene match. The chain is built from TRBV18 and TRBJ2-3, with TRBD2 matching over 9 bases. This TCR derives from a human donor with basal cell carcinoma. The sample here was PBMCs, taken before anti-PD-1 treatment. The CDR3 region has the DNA TGTGCCAGCTCACCGCGCGGGGGGGCAGATACGCAGTATTTT. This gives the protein CASSPRGGADTQYF.